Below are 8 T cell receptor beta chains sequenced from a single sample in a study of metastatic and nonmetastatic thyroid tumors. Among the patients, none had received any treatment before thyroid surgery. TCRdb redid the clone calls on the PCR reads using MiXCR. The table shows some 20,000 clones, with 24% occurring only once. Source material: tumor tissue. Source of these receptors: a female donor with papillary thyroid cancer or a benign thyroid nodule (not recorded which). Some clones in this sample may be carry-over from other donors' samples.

CDR3 sequence: CASSVGGAGSDTQYF. CDR3 nucleotide sequence: TGTGCCAGCAGCGTAGGTGGGGCTGGGTCAGATACGCAGTATTTT. The gene calls are TRBV9 and TRBJ2-3, with TRBD1 as a possible D gene (5 bases). The CDR3 loop spans 15 amino acids. Germline V lookup: CDR1 SGDLS, CDR2 YYNGEE. Trimming took 0 bases from V and 4 from J, leaving 12 bases between them.

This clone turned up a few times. This chain's CDR3 is CASRRTRVGANVLTF. Written as DNA, the CDR3 is TGTGCCAGCAGACGTACAAGGGTTGGGGCCAACGTCCTGACTTTC. The V gene is TRBV28, the J gene TRBJ2-6; D is undetermined. V was shortened by 6 bases and J by 3 bases, with 12 bases between the two germline ends. Germline V gene data show CDR1 as MDHEN and CDR2 as SYDVKM. The CDR3 runs 15 residues.

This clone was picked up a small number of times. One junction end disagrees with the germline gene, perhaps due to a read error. For the CDR3, the DNA is TGTGCCATCATAAGGGGGGGGTACGAGCAGTTTTTC. Translation: CAIIRGGYEQFF. This chain links TRBV10-3 with TRBJ2-1; a weak D match, TRBD2 (7 bases). The germline gives CDR1 ENHRY, CDR2 SYGVKD. The CDR3 sequence is 12 residues long.

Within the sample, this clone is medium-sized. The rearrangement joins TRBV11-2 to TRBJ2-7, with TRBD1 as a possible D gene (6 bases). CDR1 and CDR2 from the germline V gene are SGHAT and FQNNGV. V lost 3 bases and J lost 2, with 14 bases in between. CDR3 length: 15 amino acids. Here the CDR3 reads CASSFETGSTYEQYF. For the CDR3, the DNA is TGTGCCAGCAGCTTTGAAACAGGGAGCACCTACGAGCAGTACTTC.

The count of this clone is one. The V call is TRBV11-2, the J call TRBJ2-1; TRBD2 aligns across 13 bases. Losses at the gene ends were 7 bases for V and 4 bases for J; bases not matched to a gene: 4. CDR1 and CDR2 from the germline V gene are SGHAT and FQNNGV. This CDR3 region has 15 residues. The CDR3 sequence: CASTGLAGAYNEQFF. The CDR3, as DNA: TGTGCCAGCACCGGACTAGCGGGAGCGTACAATGAGCAGTTCTTC.

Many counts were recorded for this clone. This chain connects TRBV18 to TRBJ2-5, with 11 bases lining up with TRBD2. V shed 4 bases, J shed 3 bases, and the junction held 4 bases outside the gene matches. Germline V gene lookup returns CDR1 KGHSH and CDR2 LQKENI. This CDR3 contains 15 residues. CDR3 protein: CASSQGTSGKETQYF. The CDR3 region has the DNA TGTGCCAGCTCACAGGGGACTAGCGGAAAAGAGACCCAGTACTTC. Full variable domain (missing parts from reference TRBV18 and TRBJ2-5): NAGVMQNPRHLVRRRGQEARLRCSPMKGHSHVYWYRQLPEEGLKFMVYLQKENIIDESGMPKERFSAEFPKEGPSILRIQQVVRGDSAAYFCASSQGTSGKETQYFGPGTRLLVL.

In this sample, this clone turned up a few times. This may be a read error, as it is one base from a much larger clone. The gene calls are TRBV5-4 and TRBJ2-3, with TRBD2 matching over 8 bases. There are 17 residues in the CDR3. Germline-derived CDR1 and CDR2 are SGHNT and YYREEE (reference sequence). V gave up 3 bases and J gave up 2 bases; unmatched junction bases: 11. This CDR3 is CASSSREGFWITDTQYF. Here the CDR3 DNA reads TGTGCCAGCAGCTCCCGGGAGGGCTTCTGGATCACAGATACGCAGTATTTT.

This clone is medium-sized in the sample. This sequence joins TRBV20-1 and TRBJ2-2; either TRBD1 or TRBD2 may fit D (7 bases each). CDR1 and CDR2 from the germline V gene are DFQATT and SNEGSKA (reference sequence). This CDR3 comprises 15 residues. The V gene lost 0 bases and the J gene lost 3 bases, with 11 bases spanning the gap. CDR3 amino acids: CSARDPGGDTGELFF. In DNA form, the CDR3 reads TGCAGTGCTAGAGATCCAGGGGGGGACACCGGGGAGCTGTTTTTT.